The source of this TCR beta chain is a study of identical twins. Study-level findings and limits: Abundant beta clonotypes from cord blood had fewer insertions, unlike memory repertoires, which showed none. Weaker excess twin sharing was observed in beta out-of-frame sequences.

The V gene's germline CDR1 is LNHDA and CDR2 SQIVND (reference sequence). The J segment lost 0 bases and the V segment lost 9 bases, leaving 5 bases of the junction unmatched. The CDR3 is made up of 14 amino acids. A remark on this clonotype: The antigen is unknown.

After template switching added a universal primer site, the resulting cDNA carried unique molecular identifiers. TCRdb reprocessed the 5' RACE reads with MiXCR, giving one entry per CDR3 protein. The sample records 200,000 to 250,000 distinct CDR3 sequences, 5.5% to 7.5% being singletons. These data also featured in a second study, about T cells expressing NK-cell markers. From that second work: CD8+ T cells in 5 or 6 donors included dominant NKG2C+ clonotypes at roughly 1.0-8%.

The sequence came from a woman aged 18-29 years in good health. Sequenced sample: CD8+ T cells sorted from blood. This chain joins TRBV19 and TRBJ2-5, with TRBD2 matching over 9 bases. CDR3 protein: CASRAGGYQETQYF. CDR3 DNA: TGTGCCAGCAGAGCGGGGGGTTACCAAGAGACCCAGTACTTC.